Reported below is one T cell receptor (beta chain). The antigen remains unidentified. The sample belongs to a study of T cell responses to AZD1222 COVID-19 vaccine. Clones were sequenced by immunoSEQ multiplex PCR, and TCRdb holds only the in-frame ones, with some missing. The table lists about 120,000 clones, approximately 89% of them singletons. The CDR3 is 16 residues long. V lost 0 bases and J lost 1, with 12 bases in between. Germline V lookup: CDR1 SEHNR, CDR2 FQNEAQ (reference sequence). Study-wide results and caveats: Among the donors, most were white British and more were female, and clonal diversity was possibly underestimated. Two AZD1222 administrations were followed by greater Spike-specific TCR breadth and depth.

The chain uses TRBV7-9 and TRBJ1-1; the D is unclear. This material consisted of peripheral blood, taken on day 0 of AZD1222 vaccination. The sequence derives from an adult in good health. In nucleotides, the CDR3 is TGTGCCAGCAGCTTAGCTCTCCTAGGGAAGAACACTGAAGCTTTCTTT. As protein: CASSLALLGKNTEAFF. Variable domain in full (rest from reference TRBV7-9 and TRBJ1-1): DTGVSQNPRHKITKRGQNVTFRCDPISEHNRLYWYRQTLGQGPEFLTYFQNEAQLEKSRLLSDRFSAERPKGSFSTLEIQRTEQGDSAMYLCASSLALLGKNTEAFFGQGTRLTVV.